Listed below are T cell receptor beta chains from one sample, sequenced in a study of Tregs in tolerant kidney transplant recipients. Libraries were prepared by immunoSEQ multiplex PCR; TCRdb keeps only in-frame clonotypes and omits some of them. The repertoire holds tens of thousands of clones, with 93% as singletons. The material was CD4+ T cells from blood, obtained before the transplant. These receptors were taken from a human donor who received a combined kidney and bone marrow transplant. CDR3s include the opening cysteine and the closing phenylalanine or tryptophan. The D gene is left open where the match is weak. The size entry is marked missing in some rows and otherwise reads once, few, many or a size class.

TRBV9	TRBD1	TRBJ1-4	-	TGTGCCAGCAGCCGGACAGGAACCCTTGAAAAACTGTTTTTT	CASSRTGTLEKLFF
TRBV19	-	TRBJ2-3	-	TGTGCCAGTAGTCCAGGGAAGGGCCCAGATACGCAGTATTTT	CASSPGKGPDTQYF
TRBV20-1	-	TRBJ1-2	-	TGCAGTGGGGCAGGGAACTATGGCTACACCTTC	CSGAGNYGYTF
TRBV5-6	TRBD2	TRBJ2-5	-	TGTGCCAGCAGCTTGGGATCTTCTAGCGGGAGCGGGGAGACCCAGTACTTC	CASSLGSSSGSGETQYF
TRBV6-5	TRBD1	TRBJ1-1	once	TGTGCCAGCAGTCGCAGACAGGGAGACACTGAAGCTTTCTTT	CASSRRQGDTEAFF
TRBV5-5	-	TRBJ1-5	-	TGTGCCAGCAGCTTGGTGGCAGGCAATCAGCCCCAGCATTTT	CASSLVAGNQPQHF
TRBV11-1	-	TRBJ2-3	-	TGTGCCAGCAGCTTAAGGAGGAGGGGAACTACAGATACGCAGTATTTT	CASSLRRRGTTDTQYF
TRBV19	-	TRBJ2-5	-	TGTGCCAGTAGAGATCCATTTGGGGCCCAAGAGACCCAGTACTTC	CASRDPFGAQETQYF
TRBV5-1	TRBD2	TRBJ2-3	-	TGCGCCAGCAGCCTGGCAAGCGGGGGGAGGGGCGCAGATACGCAGTATTTT	CASSLASGGRGADTQYF
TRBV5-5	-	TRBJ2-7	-	TGTGCCAGCAGCCGTCTAGCGCAAAGCTCCTACGAGCAGTACTTC	CASSRLAQSSYEQYF
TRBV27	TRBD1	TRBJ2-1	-	TGTGCCAGCAGTTTGCTGGGACAGGGGGTCTATGAACAGTTCTTC	CASSLLGQGVYEQFF
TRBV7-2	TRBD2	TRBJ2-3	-	TGTGCCAGCAGCCTATTAGCGGGAACTAGCACAGATACGCAGTATTTT	CASSLLAGTSTDTQYF
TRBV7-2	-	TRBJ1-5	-	TGTGCCAGCAGCGCCTGGGGGGATGGGAATCAGCCCCAGCATTTT	CASSAWGDGNQPQHF
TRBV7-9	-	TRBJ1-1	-	TGTGCCAGCAGCGTTGACATGAACACTGAAGCTTTCTTT	CASSVDMNTEAFF
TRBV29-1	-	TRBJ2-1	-	TGCAGCGTTGAAATGGGTGCGGGGGACACCTACAATGAGCAGTTCTTC	CSVEMGAGDTYNEQFF
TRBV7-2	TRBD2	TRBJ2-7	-	TGTGCCAGCAGCTTATGGGGACTAGCGGGAGGGCCCAACGAGCAGTACTTC	CASSLWGLAGGPNEQYF
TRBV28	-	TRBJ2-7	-	TGTGCCAGCAAGGAGCGCGAGCAGTACTTC	CASKEREQYF
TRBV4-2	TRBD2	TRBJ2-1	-	TGTGCCAGCAGCCAAGATCTTGTTCTAGCGGGGGGAAGGGGCAATGAGCAGTTCTTC	CASSQDLVLAGGRGNEQFF
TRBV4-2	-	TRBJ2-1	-	TGTGCCAGCAGCCAAGTCCCGGACTATGAGCAGTTCTTC	CASSQVPDYEQFF
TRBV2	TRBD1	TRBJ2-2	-	TGTGCCGGAGGGACAGGGAACACCGGGGAGCTGTTTTTT	CAGGTGNTGELFF
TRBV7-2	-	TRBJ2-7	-	TGTGCCAGCAGCGATAGTCGGGTTTCCTCCTACGAGCAGTACTTC	CASSDSRVSSYEQYF
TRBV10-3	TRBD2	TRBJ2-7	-	TGTGCCATCAGTGGTACCGGGACTAGTAAAATCCCAAGTAAAATGGGGCGCTACGAGCAGTACTTC	CAISGTGTSKIPSKMGRYEQYF
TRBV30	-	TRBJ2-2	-	TGTGCCTGGAGTGTATCGGGAAGGACCCTGTTTCGGGGGGAGCTGTTTTTT	CAWSVSGRTLFRGELFF
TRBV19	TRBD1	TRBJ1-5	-	TGTGCCACCACTCGGGGACAGTATAGCAATCAGCCCCAGCATTTT	CATTRGQYSNQPQHF
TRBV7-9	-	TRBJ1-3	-	TGTGCCAGCAGCTCCGGACTGAGCTCTGGAAACACCATATATTTT	CASSSGLSSGNTIYF
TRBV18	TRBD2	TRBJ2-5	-	TGTGCCAGCTCACCACCATTGGCTAGCGGGGGGTCGGAGACCCAGTACTTC	CASSPPLASGGSETQYF
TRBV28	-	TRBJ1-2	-	TGTGCCAGCTTCGGGAGAGGGACCTACACCTTC	CASFGRGTYTF
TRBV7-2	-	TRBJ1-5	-	TGTGCCAGCAGCTACACAGGGACGGGGAATCAGCCCCAGCATTTT	CASSYTGTGNQPQHF
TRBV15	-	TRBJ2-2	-	TGTGCCACCAGCAGAGATCCCAGGAACACCGGGGAGCTGTTTTTT	CATSRDPRNTGELFF
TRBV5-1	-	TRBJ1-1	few	TGCGCCAGCAGCTTGGACATGAACACTGAAGCTTTCTTT	CASSLDMNTEAFF
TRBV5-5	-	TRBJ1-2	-	TGTGCCAGCAGAACCGGGATCAGAGATGGCTACACCTTC	CASRTGIRDGYTF
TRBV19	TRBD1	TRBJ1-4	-	TGTGCCAGTAGTATAGTCCCGGGACAGGGTGGCGAAAAACTGTTTTTT	CASSIVPGQGGEKLFF
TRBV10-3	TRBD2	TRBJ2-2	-	TGTGCCATCAGTGAGTCGACTAGCGGGGGGGCGAACGGGGAGCTGTTTTTT	CAISESTSGGANGELFF
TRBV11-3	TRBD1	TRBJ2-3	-	TGTGCCAGCAGTCCGGGACAGTCCACAGATACGCAGTATTTT	CASSPGQSTDTQYF
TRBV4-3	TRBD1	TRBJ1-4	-	TGCGCCAGCAGCCCCATTCCGGGACAGAAAGAAAAACTGTTTTTT	CASSPIPGQKEKLFF
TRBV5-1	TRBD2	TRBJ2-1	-	TGCGCCAGCAGCCGGCCGGGACTAGCGGGAGAAGGTGAGCAGTTCTTC	CASSRPGLAGEGEQFF
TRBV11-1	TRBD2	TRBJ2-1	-	TGTGCCAGCAGCTCAGGAGGTAGCGGGAGGGTAAATGAGCAGTTCTTC	CASSSGGSGRVNEQFF
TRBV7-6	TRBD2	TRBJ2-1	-	TGTGCCAGCAGCTTTAGCGGGAAGTTGCAGTTCTTC	CASSFSGKLQFF
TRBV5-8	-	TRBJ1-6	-	TGTGCCAGCAGCTTGGGACAGGAAAATTCACCCCTCCACTTT	CASSLGQENSPLHF
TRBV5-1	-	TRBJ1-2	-	TGCGCCAGCAGCTTGCAAACAGGTCATCTTGGCTACACCTTC	CASSLQTGHLGYTF
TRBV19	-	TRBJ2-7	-	TGTGCCAGTAGTATAGGCCGGGGTTACGAGCAGTACTTC	CASSIGRGYEQYF
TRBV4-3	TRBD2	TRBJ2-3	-	TGCGCCAGCAGCTCGAGCGGGAGGGCCCGGGATACGCAGTATTTT	CASSSSGRARDTQYF
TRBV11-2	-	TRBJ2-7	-	TGTGCCAGCAGCTTCTCCGGGTCGTCGAGGGAGCAGTACTTC	CASSFSGSSREQYF
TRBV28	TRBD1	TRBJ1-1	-	TGTGCCAGCAGTTTTAGGCCTAACAGGGGAGTACTAGCTGAAGCTTTCTTT	CASSFRPNRGVLAEAFF
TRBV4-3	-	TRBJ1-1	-	TGCGCCAGCAGCCAATTCTCCGGACAGTTCACTGAAGCTTTCTTT	CASSQFSGQFTEAFF
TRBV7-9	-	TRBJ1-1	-	TGTGCCAGCAGCTTCCCTAAACACACAGGGAACACTGAAGCTTTCTTT	CASSFPKHTGNTEAFF
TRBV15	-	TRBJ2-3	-	TGTGCCACCAGCAGCAGGCCTAGCACAGATACGCAGTATTTT	CATSSRPSTDTQYF
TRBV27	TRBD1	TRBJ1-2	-	TGTGCCAGCCGAACTATAGGGACAGGAGGGCTTGGCTACACCTTC	CASRTIGTGGLGYTF
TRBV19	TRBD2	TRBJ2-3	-	TGTGCCAGTAGGTTAGGACTAGCGGGCACAGATACGCAGTATTTT	CASRLGLAGTDTQYF
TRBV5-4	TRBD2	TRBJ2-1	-	TGTGCCAGCAGCACCTTAGCGGGGACTGACAATGAGCAGTTCTTC	CASSTLAGTDNEQFF
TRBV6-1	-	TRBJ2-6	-	TGTGCCAGCAGTGAAAAGGGAACAGGGGCGGGGGGGGCCAACGTCCTGACTTTC	CASSEKGTGAGGANVLTF
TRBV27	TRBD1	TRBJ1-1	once	TGTGCCAGCAGTTTAAGAACAGGGGGCTTTGAAGCTTTCTTT	CASSLRTGGFEAFF
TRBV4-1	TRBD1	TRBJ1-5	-	TGCGCCAGCAGCCAAGAAGCAGGGGGCAGGTTCAATCAGCCCCAGCATTTT	CASSQEAGGRFNQPQHF